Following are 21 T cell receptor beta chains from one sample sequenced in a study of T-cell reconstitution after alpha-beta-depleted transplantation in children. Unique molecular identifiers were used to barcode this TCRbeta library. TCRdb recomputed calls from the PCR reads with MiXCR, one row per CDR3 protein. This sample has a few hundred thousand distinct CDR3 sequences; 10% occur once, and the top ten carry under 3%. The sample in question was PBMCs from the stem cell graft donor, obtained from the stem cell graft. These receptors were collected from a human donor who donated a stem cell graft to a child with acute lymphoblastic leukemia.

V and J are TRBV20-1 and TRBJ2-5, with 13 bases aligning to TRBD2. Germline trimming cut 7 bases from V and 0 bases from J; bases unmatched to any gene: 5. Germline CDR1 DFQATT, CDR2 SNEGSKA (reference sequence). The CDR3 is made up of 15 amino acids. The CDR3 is CSGQTSGGYQETQYF. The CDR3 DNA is TGCAGTGGCCAGACTAGCGGGGGGTACCAAGAGACCCAGTACTTC.

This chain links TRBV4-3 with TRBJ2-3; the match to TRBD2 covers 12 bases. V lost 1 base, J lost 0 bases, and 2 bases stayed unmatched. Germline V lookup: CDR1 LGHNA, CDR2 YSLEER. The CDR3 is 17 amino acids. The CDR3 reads CASSQALAGGSTDTQYF. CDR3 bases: TGCGCCAGCAGCCAAGCTCTAGCGGGAGGGAGCACAGATACGCAGTATTTT.

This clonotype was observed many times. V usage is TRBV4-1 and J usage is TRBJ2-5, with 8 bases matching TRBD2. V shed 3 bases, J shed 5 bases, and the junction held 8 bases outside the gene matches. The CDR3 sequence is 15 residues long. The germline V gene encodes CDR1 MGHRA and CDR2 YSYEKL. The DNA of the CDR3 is TGCGCCAGCAGCCAGTTTGTTGGCGGGGGGGAGACCCAGTACTTC. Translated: CASSQFVGGGETQYF.

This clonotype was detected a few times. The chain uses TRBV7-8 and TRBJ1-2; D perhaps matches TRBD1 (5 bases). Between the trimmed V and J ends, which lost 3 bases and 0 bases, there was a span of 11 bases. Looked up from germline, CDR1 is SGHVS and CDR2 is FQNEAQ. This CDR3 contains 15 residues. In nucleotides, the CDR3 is TGTGCCAGCAGCTTCGGGGCACCAGCTAACTATGGCTACACCTTC. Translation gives CASSFGAPANYGYTF. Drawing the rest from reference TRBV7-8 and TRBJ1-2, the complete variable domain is GAGVSQSPRYKVAKRGQDVALRCDPISGHVSLFWYQQALGQGPEFLTYFQNEAQLDKSGLPSDRFFAERPEGSVSTLKIQRTQQEDSAVYLCASSFGAPANYGYTFGSGTRLTVV.

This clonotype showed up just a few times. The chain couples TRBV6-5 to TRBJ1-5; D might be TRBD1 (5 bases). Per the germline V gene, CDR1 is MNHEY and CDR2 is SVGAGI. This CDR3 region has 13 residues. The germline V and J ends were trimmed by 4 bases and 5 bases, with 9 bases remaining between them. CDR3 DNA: TGTGCCAGCAGTTTGGGGCCTCATCAGCCCCAGCATTTT. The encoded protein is CASSLGPHQPQHF.

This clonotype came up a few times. CDR3 protein: CASSKALYGYTF. The CDR3, as DNA: TGTGCCAGTTCGAAGGCCCTGTATGGCTACACCTTC. The V call is TRBV28, the J call TRBJ1-2; D remains ambiguous. The V gene's germline CDR1 is MDHEN and CDR2 SYDVKM. The CDR3 has 12 residues. Trimming cost V 9 bases and J 5 bases, with 13 bases left between them.

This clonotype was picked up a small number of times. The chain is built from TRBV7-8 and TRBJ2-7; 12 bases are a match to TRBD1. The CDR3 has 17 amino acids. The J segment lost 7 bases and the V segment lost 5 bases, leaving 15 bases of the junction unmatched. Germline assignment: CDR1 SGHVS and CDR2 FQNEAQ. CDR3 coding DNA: TGTGCCAGCAGCCACTATTCGGCGGGACAGGGGGCCGGGGAGCAGTACTTC. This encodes CASSHYSAGQGAGEQYF. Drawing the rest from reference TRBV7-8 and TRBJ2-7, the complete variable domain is GAGVSQSPRYKVAKRGQDVALRCDPISGHVSLFWYQQALGQGPEFLTYFQNEAQLDKSGLPSDRFFAERPEGSVSTLKIQRTQQEDSAVYLCASSHYSAGQGAGEQYFGPGTRLTVT.

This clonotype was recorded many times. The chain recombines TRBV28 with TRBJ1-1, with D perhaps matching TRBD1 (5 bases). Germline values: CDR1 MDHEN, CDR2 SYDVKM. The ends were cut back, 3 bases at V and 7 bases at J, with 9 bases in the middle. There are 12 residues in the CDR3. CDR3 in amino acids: CASSFDSGEAFF. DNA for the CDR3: TGTGCCAGCAGTTTCGACAGCGGTGAAGCTTTCTTT.

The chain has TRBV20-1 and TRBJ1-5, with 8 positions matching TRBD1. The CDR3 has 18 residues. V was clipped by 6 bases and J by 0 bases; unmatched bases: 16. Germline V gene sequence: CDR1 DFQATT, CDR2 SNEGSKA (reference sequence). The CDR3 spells CSARGQGEGAYSNQPQHF. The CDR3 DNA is TGCAGTGCCCGCGGACAGGGAGAAGGGGCATATAGCAATCAGCCCCAGCATTTT.

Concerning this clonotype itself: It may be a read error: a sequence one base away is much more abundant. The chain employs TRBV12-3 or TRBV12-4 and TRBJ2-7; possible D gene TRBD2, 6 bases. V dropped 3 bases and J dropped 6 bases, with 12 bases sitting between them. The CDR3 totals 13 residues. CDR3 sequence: CASSFGAGPEQYF. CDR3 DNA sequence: TGTGCCAGCAGTTTTGGGGCGGGACCCGAGCAGTACTTC.

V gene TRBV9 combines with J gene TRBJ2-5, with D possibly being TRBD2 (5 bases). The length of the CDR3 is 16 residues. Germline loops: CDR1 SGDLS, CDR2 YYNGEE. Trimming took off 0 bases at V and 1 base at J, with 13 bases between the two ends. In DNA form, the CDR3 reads TGTGCCAGCAGCGTAGAGCGGATAAAAGCCCAAGAGACCCAGTACTTC. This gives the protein CASSVERIKAQETQYF.

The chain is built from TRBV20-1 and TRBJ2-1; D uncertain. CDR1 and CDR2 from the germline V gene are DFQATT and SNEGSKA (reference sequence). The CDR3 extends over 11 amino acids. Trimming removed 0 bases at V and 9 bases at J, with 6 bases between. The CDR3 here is CSARDAVEQFF. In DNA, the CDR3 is TGCAGTGCTAGAGATGCCGTTGAGCAGTTCTTC.

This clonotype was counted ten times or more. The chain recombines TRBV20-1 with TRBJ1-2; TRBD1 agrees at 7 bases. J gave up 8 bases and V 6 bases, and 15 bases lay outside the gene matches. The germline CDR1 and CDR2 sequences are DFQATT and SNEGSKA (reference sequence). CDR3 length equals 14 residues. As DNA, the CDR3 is TGCAGTGCCTCCCTGACAGGGCGAGGAATGGGCTACACCTTC. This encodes CSASLTGRGMGYTF.

For the CDR3, the DNA is TGTGCCAGCAGTGGGGACTTTGGCTACACCTTC. It encodes CASSGDFGYTF. The J gene is TRBJ1-2, the V gene TRBV12-3 or TRBV12-4, with D possibly matching TRBD1 (5 bases). This CDR3 spans 11 amino acids. Between the trimmed V and J ends, which lost 5 bases and 7 bases, there was a span of 8 bases.

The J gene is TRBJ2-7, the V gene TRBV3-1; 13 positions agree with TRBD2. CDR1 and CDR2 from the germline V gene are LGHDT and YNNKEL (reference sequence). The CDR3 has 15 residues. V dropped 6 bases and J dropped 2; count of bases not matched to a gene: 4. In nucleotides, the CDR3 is TGTGCCAGCAGTTGGACTAGCGGGGGTCCCTACGAGCAGTACTTC. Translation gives CASSWTSGGPYEQYF.

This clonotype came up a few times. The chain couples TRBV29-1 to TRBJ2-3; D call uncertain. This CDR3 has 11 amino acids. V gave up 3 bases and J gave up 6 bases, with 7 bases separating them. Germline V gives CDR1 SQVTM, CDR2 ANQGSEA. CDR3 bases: TGCAGCGTTGACCCTTGGGATACGCAGTATTTT. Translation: CSVDPWDTQYF.

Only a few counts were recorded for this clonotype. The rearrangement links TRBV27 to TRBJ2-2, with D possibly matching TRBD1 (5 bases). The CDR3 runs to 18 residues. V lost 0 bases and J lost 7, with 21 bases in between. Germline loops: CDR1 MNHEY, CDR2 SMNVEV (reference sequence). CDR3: CASSLSPMTAGLDGELFF. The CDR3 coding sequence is TGTGCCAGCAGTTTATCCCCCATGACGGCAGGGCTAGACGGGGAGCTGTTTTTT.

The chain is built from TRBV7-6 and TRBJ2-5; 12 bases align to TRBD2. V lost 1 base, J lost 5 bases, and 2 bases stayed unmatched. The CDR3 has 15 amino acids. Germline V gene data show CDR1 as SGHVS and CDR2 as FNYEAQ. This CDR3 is CASSLGTSGMETQYF. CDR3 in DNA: TGTGCCAGCAGCTTAGGGACTAGCGGGATGGAGACCCAGTACTTC.

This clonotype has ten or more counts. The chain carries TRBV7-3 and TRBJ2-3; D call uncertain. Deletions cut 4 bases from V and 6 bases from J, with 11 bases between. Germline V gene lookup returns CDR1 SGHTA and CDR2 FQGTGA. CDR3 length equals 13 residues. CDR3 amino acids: CASSSLLRDTQYF. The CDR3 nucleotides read TGTGCCAGCAGCTCGCTACTCCGCGATACGCAGTATTTT.

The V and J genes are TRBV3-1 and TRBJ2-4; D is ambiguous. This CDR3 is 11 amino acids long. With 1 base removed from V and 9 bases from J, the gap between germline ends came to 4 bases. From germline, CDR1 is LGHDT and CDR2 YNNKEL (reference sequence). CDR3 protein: CASSQGGIQYF. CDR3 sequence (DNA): TGTGCCAGCAGCCAAGGGGGCATTCAGTACTTC.

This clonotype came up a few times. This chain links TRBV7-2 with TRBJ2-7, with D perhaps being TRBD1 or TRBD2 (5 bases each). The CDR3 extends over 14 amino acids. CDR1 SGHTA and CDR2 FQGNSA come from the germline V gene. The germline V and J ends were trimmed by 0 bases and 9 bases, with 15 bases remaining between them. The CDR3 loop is CASSLARDGMMQYF. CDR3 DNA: TGTGCCAGCAGCTTAGCTCGGGACGGGATGATGCAGTACTTC.